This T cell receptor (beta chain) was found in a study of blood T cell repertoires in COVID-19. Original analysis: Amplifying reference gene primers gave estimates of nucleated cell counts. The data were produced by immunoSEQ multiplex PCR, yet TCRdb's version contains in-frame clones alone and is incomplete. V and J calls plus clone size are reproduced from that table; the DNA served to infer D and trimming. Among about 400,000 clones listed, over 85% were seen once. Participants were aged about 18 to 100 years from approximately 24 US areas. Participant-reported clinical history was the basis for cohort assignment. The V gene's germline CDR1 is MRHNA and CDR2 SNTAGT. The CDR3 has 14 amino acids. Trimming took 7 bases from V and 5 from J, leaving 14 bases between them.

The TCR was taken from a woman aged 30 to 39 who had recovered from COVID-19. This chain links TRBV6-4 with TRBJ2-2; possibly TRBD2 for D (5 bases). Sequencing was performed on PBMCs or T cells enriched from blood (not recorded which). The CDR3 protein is CASKIGVETGELFF. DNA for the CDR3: TGTGCCAGCAAAATCGGGGTAGAAACCGGGGAGCTGTTTTTT.